This is a list of T cell receptor beta chains from one sample in a study of cytomegalovirus exposure and HLA in healthy donors. The repertoire was sequenced with immunoSEQ multiplex PCR; TCRdb's copy has only in-frame clones and lacks some. The sample includes around 100,000 clones, roughly 80% of them seen just once. Sequencing was carried out using PBMCs. These receptor sequences come from a young man in good health and CMV-seropositive. CDR3s include the opening cysteine and the closing phenylalanine or tryptophan. The D gene is left open where the match is weak. Size is stated for part of the rows, as once, few or many counts, or as a class when the clone is expanded.

abundance | j_gene | d_gene | v_gene | CDR3aa | CDR3nt
few | TRBJ2-1 | TRBD1 | TRBV5-4 | CASSLWTGITLGGQFF | TGTGCCAGCAGCTTGTGGACAGGGATTACCCTCGGGGGGCAGTTCTTC
. | TRBJ1-3 | . | TRBV5-1 | CASSPREAISGNTIYF | TGCGCCAGCAGCCCCCGAGAAGCGATCTCTGGAAACACCATATATTTT
. | TRBJ1-3 | . | TRBV30 | CAWSVLGGGSGNTIYF | TGTGCCTGGAGTGTCCTAGGGGGTGGCTCTGGAAACACCATATATTTT
once | TRBJ2-1 | TRBD2 | TRBV30 | CAFAKWWLAGDNSYNEQFF | TGTGCCTTCGCTAAGTGGTGGCTAGCGGGAGACAACTCCTACAATGAGCAGTTCTTC
. | TRBJ2-1 | . | TRBV10-3 | CAINRGESYNEQFF | TGTGCCATCAATCGGGGAGAGTCCTACAATGAGCAGTTCTTC
. | TRBJ2-2 | TRBD2 | TRBV6-1 | CASSERTSGMNTGELFF | TGTGCCAGCAGTGAGCGGACTAGCGGGATGAACACCGGGGAGCTGTTTTTT
. | TRBJ1-1 | . | TRBV7-3 | CASSFRMNTEAFF | TGTGCCAGCAGCTTCAGGATGAACACTGAAGCTTTCTTT
. | TRBJ2-3 | TRBD1 | TRBV12-5 | CASGWVTGGKTDTQYF | TGTGCTAGTGGTTGGGTCACAGGGGGGAAAACAGATACGCAGTATTTT
. | TRBJ2-2 | TRBD2 | TRBV5-1 | CASSLRLAGGGTGELFF | TGCGCCAGCAGCTTGAGACTAGCGGGAGGGGGCACCGGGGAGCTGTTTTTT
. | TRBJ1-1 | TRBD1 | TRBV6-5 | CASSAWTGVNTEAFF | TGTGCCAGCAGTGCTTGGACAGGGGTGAACACTGAAGCTTTCTTT
few | TRBJ2-3 | . | TRBV7-2 | CASSLRAGRITDTQYF | TGTGCCAGCAGCTTACGGGCGGGGCGGATCACAGATACGCAGTATTTT
once | TRBJ1-2 | TRBD1 | TRBV7-2 | CASSPAGTGYKIYGYTF | TGTGCCAGCAGCCCGGCCGGGACAGGGTATAAGATCTATGGCTACACCTTC
. | TRBJ2-1 | TRBD1 | TRBV2 | CASSTTQTGDDEQFF | TGTGCCAGCAGTACGACACAGACAGGGGACGATGAGCAGTTCTTC
. | TRBJ1-1 | . | TRBV6-1 | CASSEYQYTEAFF | TGTGCCAGCAGTGAATACCAGTACACTGAAGCTTTCTTT
few | TRBJ2-2 | TRBD2 | TRBV5-1 | CASSRGILAGTWNTGELFF | TGCGCCAGCAGCCGGGGGATATTAGCGGGGACCTGGAACACCGGGGAGCTGTTTTTT
once | TRBJ2-7 | . | TRBV19 | CASSSLGVQYF | TGTGCCAGTAGTAGTCTAGGAGTGCAGTACTTC
once | TRBJ1-1 | . | TRBV21-1 | CASSHLASEAFF | TGTGCCAGCAGCCATCTTGCCAGTGAAGCTTTCTTT
. | TRBJ2-1 | . | TRBV28 | CASSPLARGIYNEQFF | TGTGCCAGCAGTCCCCTGGCTAGGGGGATCTACAATGAGCAGTTCTTC
few | TRBJ2-7 | . | TRBV7-2 | CASSLEPGEVYEQYF | TGTGCCAGCAGCTTAGAGCCCGGGGAGGTCTACGAGCAGTACTTC
few | TRBJ2-5 | TRBD2 | TRBV7-3 | CASSLMGGSGETQYF | TGTGCCAGCAGCTTAATGGGGGGTAGCGGGGAGACCCAGTACTTC
. | TRBJ2-1 | . | TRBV5-1 | CASSLDRHNEQFF | TGCGCCAGCAGCTTGGACAGGCATAATGAGCAGTTCTTC
. | TRBJ1-1 | TRBD1 | TRBV11-2 | CASSWDRGDTEAFF | TGTGCCAGCAGCTGGGACAGGGGAGACACTGAAGCTTTCTTT
once | TRBJ2-3 | . | TRBV6-5 | CASSLGLSADTQYF | TGTGCCAGCAGCTTAGGACTGTCCGCAGATACGCAGTATTTT
. | TRBJ2-2 | . | TRBV7-8 | CASSSRVPEVNTGELFF | TGTGCCAGCAGCTCACGGGTTCCTGAGGTCAACACCGGGGAGCTGTTTTTT
. | TRBJ2-3 | . | TRBV30 | CAWSEYLYSTDTQYF | TGTGCCTGGAGTGAATACCTATATAGCACAGATACGCAGTATTTT
. | TRBJ1-5 | TRBD1 | TRBV7-9 | CASSWTGDQPQHF | TGTGCCAGCAGCTGGACAGGGGATCAGCCCCAGCATTTT
. | TRBJ2-3 | . | TRBV11-2 | CASSPMTWTDTQYF | TGTGCCAGCAGCCCGATGACATGGACAGATACGCAGTATTTT
. | TRBJ1-2 | . | TRBV11-3 | CASSPSANYGYTF | TGTGCCAGCAGCCCCTCGGCTAACTATGGCTACACCTTC
few | TRBJ1-2 | . | TRBV6-6 | CASSQTTGLGYGYTF | TGTGCCAGCAGCCAAACAACAGGTCTGGGCTATGGCTACACCTTC
few | TRBJ2-1 | . | TRBV2 | CASSLGGADNEQFF | TGTGCCAGCAGCTTAGGAGGGGCCGACAATGAGCAGTTCTTC
. | TRBJ1-4 | . | TRBV28 | CASSLGGTTRKKLFF | TGTGCCAGCAGTTTAGGAGGGACCACGCGAAAAAAACTGTTTTTT
. | TRBJ2-7 | . | TRBV6-1 | CASYLSDSAYEQYF | TGTGCCAGCTACCTATCGGACAGCGCCTACGAGCAGTACTTC
. | TRBJ2-1 | TRBD1 | TRBV27 | CASSFSTGGAEQFF | TGTGCCAGCAGTTTCTCGACAGGGGGCGCCGAGCAGTTCTTC
few | TRBJ2-7 | . | TRBV29-1 | CSGVDSTSYEQYF | TGCAGCGGGGTGGACTCAACCTCCTACGAGCAGTACTTC
. | TRBJ1-1 | . | TRBV6-6 | CASSRSQGNTEAFF | TGTGCCAGCAGCCGATCACAGGGGAACACTGAAGCTTTCTTT
. | TRBJ2-4 | . | TRBV19 | CASTSGRGHIQYF | TGTGCCAGTACCTCGGGTAGGGGTCACATTCAGTACTTC
. | TRBJ2-1 | TRBD2 | TRBV5-1 | CASSHSLAGAREQFF | TGCGCCAGCAGCCACTCTCTAGCGGGAGCTCGCGAGCAGTTCTTC
. | TRBJ2-5 | . | TRBV10-3 | CAIRPMGAPQETQYF | TGTGCCATCAGACCCATGGGGGCCCCCCAAGAGACCCAGTACTTC
. | TRBJ2-5 | TRBD1 | TRBV6-5 | CASSSWTGTQETQYF | TGTGCCAGCAGTTCCTGGACAGGGACCCAAGAGACCCAGTACTTC
. | TRBJ1-1 | . | TRBV21-1 | CASSTQRDRGRTEAFF | TGTGCCAGCAGCACCCAACGGGACAGGGGGCGAACTGAAGCTTTCTTT